Listed here are 16 T cell receptor beta chains from one sample, sequenced in a study of neurological immune-mediated disorders. Documented time point: technical triplicate 1. TCRdb reanalysed the 5' RACE reads using MiXCR and keeps one entry per CDR3 protein. The sample includes some 38,000 distinct CDR3 sequences, roughly 10% of them seen just once. The sequenced material came from PBMCs. These receptors originate from a man aged 60 to 69 with HTLV-1-associated myelopathy (HAM/TSP).

This clonotype was picked up many times. This CDR3 is CASSDRGLAGTDEQFF. CDR3 nucleotide sequence: TGTGCCAGCAGTGATCGGGGACTAGCGGGGACCGATGAGCAGTTCTTC. The V call is TRBV2, the J call TRBJ2-1; 13 bases agree with TRBD2. J was trimmed by 8 bases and V by 3 bases; bases with no gene match: 7. Per the germline V gene, CDR1 is SNHLY and CDR2 is FYNNEI. The CDR3 contains 16 residues.

This clonotype was found many times. The gene calls are TRBV5-1 and TRBJ2-1; D gene ambiguous. V dropped 0 bases and J dropped 6 bases, with 13 bases sitting between them. CDR1 is SGHRS, CDR2 YFSETQ, per germline. The CDR3 is 15 residues long. The chain's CDR3 is CASSLGLLGINEQFF. DNA of the CDR3: TGCGCCAGCAGCTTGGGACTTCTTGGGATCAATGAGCAGTTCTTC.

This clonotype was counted ten times or more. This chain joins TRBV5-1 and TRBJ2-7; D remains ambiguous. Germline V gives CDR1 SGHRS, CDR2 YFSETQ. CDR3 length: 14 amino acids. Between the trimmed V and J ends, which lost 3 bases and 0 bases, there was a span of 10 bases. The CDR3 reads CASSSRASSYEQYF. As DNA, the CDR3 is TGCGCCAGCAGCTCTCGGGCCAGCTCCTACGAGCAGTACTTC.

In its sample, this clonotype was seen many times. This chain connects TRBV10-3 to TRBJ2-2, with 13 nucleotides matching TRBD2. The germline V gene encodes CDR1 ENHRY and CDR2 SYGVKD. J gave up 4 bases and V 8 bases, and 10 bases lay outside the gene matches. The CDR3 length is 17 residues. The CDR3 loop reads CAIRNLGLAGRTGELFF. CDR3 nucleotides: TGTGCCATCCGTAATTTGGGACTAGCGGGACGCACCGGGGAGCTGTTTTTT.

This clonotype was recorded many times. The genes are TRBV29-1 and TRBJ2-3; a weak D match, TRBD1 (6 bases). The V end was cut by 3 bases, the J end by 2 bases, with 9 bases between. The CDR3 is 13 residues long. Germline assignment: CDR1 SQVTM and CDR2 ANQGSEA. The CDR3 spells CSVDRGYTDTQYF. The DNA for the CDR3 is TGCAGCGTTGACAGGGGATACACAGATACGCAGTATTTT.

Ten or more counts support this clonotype. This chain connects TRBV7-9 to TRBJ2-1; D gene uncertain. Germline loops: CDR1 SEHNR, CDR2 FQNEAQ (reference sequence). The length of the CDR3 is 12 residues. The V end was cut by 5 bases, the J end by 7 bases, with 9 bases between. As DNA, the CDR3 is TGTGCCAGCAGCGCGGCTCTTAATGAGCAGTTCTTC. It yields the protein CASSAALNEQFF.

In its sample, this clonotype was seen many times. V is TRBV9 and J is TRBJ2-2; D not resolved. V was pared by 0 bases and J by 1 base, with 7 bases between. Germline loops: CDR1 SGDLS, CDR2 YYNGEE. This CDR3 region has 15 residues. The CDR3 here is CASSVEVKNTGELFF. CDR3 nucleotide sequence: TGTGCCAGCAGCGTAGAAGTCAAGAACACCGGGGAGCTGTTTTTT.

This clonotype occurred many times. Germline is not matched at one junction end, which may reflect a read error. V is TRBV12-3 or TRBV12-4 and J is TRBJ1-1; D remains unclear. The length of the CDR3 is 14 residues. CDR3 amino acids: CASRLGSLTTEAFF. CDR3 in DNA: TGTGCCAGCAGGTTAGGGTCGTTAACCACTGAAGCTTTCTTT.

This clonotype has ten or more counts. The rearrangement uses TRBV29-1 and TRBJ1-2; D gene unclear. The CDR3 contains 8 residues. Germline assignment: CDR1 SQVTM and CDR2 ANQGSEA. Between the trimmed V and J ends, which lost 8 bases and 6 bases, there was a span of 4 bases. CDR3 sequence reads: CSSDGYTF. The CDR3 DNA reads as TGCAGCTCGGATGGCTACACCTTC.

This clonotype was seen at least ten times. The gene calls are TRBV11-3 and TRBJ2-1, with 11 bases lining up with TRBD2. V gave up 0 bases and J gave up 2 bases; unmatched junction bases: 6. Germline lookup yields CDR1 SGHNT and CDR2 YENEEA. The CDR3 is 18 residues long. The CDR3 region is CASSLEGGLAGTYNEQFF. CDR3 bases: TGTGCCAGCAGCTTAGAGGGCGGACTAGCGGGTACCTACAATGAGCAGTTCTTC.

Ten or more counts support this clonotype. This chain uses TRBV9 with TRBJ2-7; 8 bases map to TRBD2. J gave up 1 base and V 4 bases, and 10 bases lay outside the gene matches. Germline assignment: CDR1 SGDLS and CDR2 YYNGEE. CDR3 length: 16 residues. The CDR3 DNA reads TGTGCCAGCAGCCCTGGGGGCGGGAGGTATTCCTACGAGCAGTACTTC. It encodes CASSPGGGRYSYEQYF.

The table lists this clonotype with many counts. The V call is TRBV7-3, the J call TRBJ2-3; either TRBD1 or TRBD2 may supply D (6 bases each). The CDR3 has 15 amino acids. Germline V gene sequence: CDR1 SGHTA, CDR2 FQGTGA. Between the trimmed V and J ends, which lost 4 bases and 4 bases, there was a span of 15 bases. The CDR3 spells CASSSTGGAADTQYF. The CDR3 region has the DNA TGTGCCAGCAGCTCGACAGGCGGGGCCGCAGATACGCAGTATTTT.

This chain links TRBV14 with TRBJ1-4; 8 bases align to TRBD1. J was trimmed by 0 bases and V by 1 base; bases with no gene match: 4. CDR1 and CDR2 from the germline V gene are SGHDN and FVKESK. The CDR3 length is 17 residues. Written as DNA, the CDR3 is TGTGCCAGCAGCCAAGGTTCAGGGGGCACAACTAATGAAAAACTGTTTTTT. Amino acid sequence: CASSQGSGGTTNEKLFF. Combining the CDR3 with reference TRBV14 and TRBJ1-4 gives the whole variable domain EAGVTQFPSHSVIEKGQTVTLRCDPISGHDNLYWYRRVMGKEIKFLLHFVKESKQDESGMPNNRFLAERTGGTYSTLKVQPAELEDSGVYFCASSQGSGGTTNEKLFFGSGTQLSVL.

This clonotype was seen many times. This chain connects TRBV29-1 to TRBJ1-3; maybe TRBD1 (5 bases). Germline CDR1 is SQVTM and CDR2 is ANQGSEA. The CDR3 extends over 15 amino acids. V was shortened by 2 bases and J by 0 bases, with 11 bases between the two germline ends. CDR3 coding DNA: TGCAGCGTTGAATACCCAGGGTTCTCTGGAAACACCATATATTTT. Translated: CSVEYPGFSGNTIYF.

Many counts were recorded for this clonotype. The genes are TRBV4-3 and TRBJ1-3; D might be TRBD1 (6 bases). The CDR3 covers 16 residues. Deletions cut 1 base from V and 0 bases from J, with 10 bases between. Per the germline V gene, CDR1 is LGHNA and CDR2 is YSLEER. The CDR3 coding sequence is TGCGCCAGCAGCCAAGGGACAGCGAGCTCTGGAAACACCATATATTTT. Protein product: CASSQGTASSGNTIYF.

J is TRBJ2-7 and V is TRBV28; TRBD2 matches 7 bases. Unmatched junction bases numbered 16, after V lost 5 bases and J lost 0 bases. This CDR3 comprises 18 residues. The germline V gene encodes CDR1 MDHEN and CDR2 SYDVKM. CDR3: CASSAPSGRALLSYEQYF. The DNA of the CDR3 is TGTGCCAGCAGTGCCCCTTCGGGGAGGGCACTTCTCTCCTACGAGCAGTACTTC.